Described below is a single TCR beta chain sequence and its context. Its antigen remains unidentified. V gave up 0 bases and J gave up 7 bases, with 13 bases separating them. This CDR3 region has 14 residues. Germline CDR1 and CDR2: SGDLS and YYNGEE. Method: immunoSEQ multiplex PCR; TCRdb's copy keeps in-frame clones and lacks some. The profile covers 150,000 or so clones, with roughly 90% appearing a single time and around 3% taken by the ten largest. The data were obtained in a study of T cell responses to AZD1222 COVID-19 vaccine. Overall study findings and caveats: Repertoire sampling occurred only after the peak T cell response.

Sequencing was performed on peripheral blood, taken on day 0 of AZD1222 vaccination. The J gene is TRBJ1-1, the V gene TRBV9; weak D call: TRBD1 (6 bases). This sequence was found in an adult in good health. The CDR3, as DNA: TGTGCCAGCAGCGTAGACCCGGGGGCAGGTGAAGCTTTCTTT. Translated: CASSVDPGAGEAFF. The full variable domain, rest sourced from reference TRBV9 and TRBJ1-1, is DSGVTQTPKHLITATGQRVTLRCSPRSGDLSVYWYQQSLDQGLQFLIQYYNGEERAKGNILERFSAQQFPDLHSELNLSSLELGDSALYFCASSVDPGAGEAFFGQGTRLTVV.